Reported below is one TCR beta chain. This clone's antigen is unknown. Qualities for individual bases were not recorded, and no much larger clone is one base off. The data were taken from a study of blood T cell repertoires in COVID-19 (dated by TCRdb to about 2020). Background on the whole study: Samples covering the acute and convalescent phases of COVID-19 were provided by collaborators in the United States, Italy and Spain. The prospective study material was composed of cDNA or gDNA derived from T cells, B-cell-depleted T cells, or PBMCs. The repertoires were made available in a free public database intended to serve as a resource for research on the immune response to SARS-CoV-2. Deeply sampled blood TCRbeta repertoires from subjects exposed to, actively infected with, or recovered from COVID-19 were included in the dataset. Where HLA class I and class II types were available, the types were taken from metadata supplied by the sample provider, not from assay-based typing. The samples were drawn from two sources: the first 160 participants of the ongoing ImmuneRACE study, and 1,200 or so subjects contributed by 6 global collaborators. Nearly every sample came with metadata listing a de-identified subject ID, COVID-19 status, age in years and sex. Findings and caveats that apply to the study as a whole: How much clinical and demographic metadata was included differed by source and by participant, and the metadata was provided uncurated.

TCRbeta CDR3 regions were amplified from genomic DNA by means of the immunoSEQ Assay, a bias-controlled multiplex PCR. Per the original workflow: The number of nucleated cells in each sample was estimated from the amplification of reference gene primers within the assay. Sequence reads were collapsed and filtered to measure the absolute abundance of every unique TCRbeta CDR3 rearrangement. For each sample, productive Simpson clonality was calculated by taking the square root of Simpson's diversity index across productive rearrangements. TCRdb provides this immuneACCESS table in a form limited to in-frame rearrangements. Some clones are lacking; in checked studies, under half of them reflect an unresolved V gene, and why the rest are absent is not known. Clone size and the V and J calls come from that table; the DNA yielded D and trimming. Counted in this sample were 150,000 to 250,000 clones; more than 75% of them appeared once. The ten largest clones represent under 7% of the sample.

At one collaborating source in Seattle, patients were enrolled during active infection and were followed longitudinally through the course of disease. Whole blood was collected in K2EDTA tubes by collaborating institutions according to the institutions' own protocols. For TCRbeta analysis, collaborators shipped samples as frozen whole blood, isolated PBMCs, or DNA extracted from either of those sample types. Trimming costs V 3 bases and J 4 bases, and their ends lie 15 bases apart. The germline V gene supplies CDR1 KGHSH and CDR2 LQKENI. Spanning cysteine to phenylalanine, the CDR3 consists of 16 amino acids. Solely the CDR3 DNA is kept, with 48 bases framed from the first base.

Recombination connected TRBV18 to TRBJ1-4; a tentative D match to TRBD1 spans 6 bases. The specimen was peripheral blood. The sequence derives from a woman aged 35 to 49 with COVID-19, enrolled during active disease. The CDR3 has the sequence CASSPRRGAVNEKLFF. The DNA reads TGTGCCAGCTCACCGAGGCGGGGGGCGGTTAATGAAAAACTGTTTTTT.